This T cell receptor beta chain originates from a study of blood T cell repertoires in COVID-19. Overall study: T cells, B-cell-depleted T cells, or PBMCs supplied cDNA or gDNA.

Profiled with immunoSEQ multiplex PCR; TCRdb holds only in-frame clones, not every one. The top ten hold approximately 2.6% of the sample, which has about 230,000 clones, around 78% seen once. Trimming removed 3 bases from V and 5 bases from J, with 13 bases in between. Germline V gives CDR1 ENHRY, CDR2 SYGVKD. The CDR3 runs 14 residues. V and J are TRBV10-3 and TRBJ1-1; possible D gene TRBD1, 5 bases. This clonotype originated in a woman in her 70s with active or convalescent COVID-19. The specimen was peripheral blood. The CDR3 nucleotides read TGTGCCATCAGTGACTACGACGGGGGTACTGAAGCTTTCTTT. Its protein product is CAISDYDGGTEAFF.